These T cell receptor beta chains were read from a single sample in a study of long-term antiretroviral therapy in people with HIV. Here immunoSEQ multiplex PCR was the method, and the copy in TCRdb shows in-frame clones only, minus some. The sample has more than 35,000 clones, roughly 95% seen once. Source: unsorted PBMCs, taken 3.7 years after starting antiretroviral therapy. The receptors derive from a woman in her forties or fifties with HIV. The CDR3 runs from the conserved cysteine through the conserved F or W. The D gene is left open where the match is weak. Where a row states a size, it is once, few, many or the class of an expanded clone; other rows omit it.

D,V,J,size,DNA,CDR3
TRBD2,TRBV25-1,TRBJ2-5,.,TGTGCCAGCAGTGGTTTAGCGGGGGGGTGGGAGACCCAGTACTTC,CASSGLAGGWETQYF
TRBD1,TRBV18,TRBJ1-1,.,TGTGCCAGCTCACCACTGGGACAGGGGGCCAACACTGAAGCTTTCTTT,CASSPLGQGANTEAFF
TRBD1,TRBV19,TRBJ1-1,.,TGTGCCAGTAGTATAACACAGGGGGCTGGAACTGAAGCTTTCTTT,CASSITQGAGTEAFF
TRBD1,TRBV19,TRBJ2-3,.,TGTGCCAGTAGTTTCCGGGACAGACAAAGCACAGATACGCAGTATTTT,CASSFRDRQSTDTQYF
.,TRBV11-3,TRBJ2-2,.,TGTGCCAGCAGCTTTTATGACGGCACCGGGGAGCTGTTTTTT,CASSFYDGTGELFF
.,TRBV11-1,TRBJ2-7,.,TGTGCCAGCAGCTTAGATCGGGAGAGGCTTTACGAGCAGTACTTC,CASSLDRERLYEQYF
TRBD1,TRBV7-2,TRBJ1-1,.,TGTGCCAGCAGTAGAGGACAGGGTCACACTGAAGCTTTCTTT,CASSRGQGHTEAFF
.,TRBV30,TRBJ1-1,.,TGTGCCTGGAGTATTGGGGGTGAAGCTTTCTTT,CAWSIGGEAFF
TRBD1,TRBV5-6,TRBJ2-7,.,TGTGCCAGCAGTCGGGACAGATACTACGAGCAGTACTTC,CASSRDRYYEQYF
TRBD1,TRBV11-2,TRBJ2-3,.,TGTGCCAGCAGCCCACAGGGGAGTTCAGATACGCAGTATTTT,CASSPQGSSDTQYF
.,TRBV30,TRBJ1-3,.,TGTGCCTGGAGTGCTTCCTACTCTGGAAACACCATATATTTT,CAWSASYSGNTIYF
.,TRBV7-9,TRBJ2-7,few,TGTGCCAGCAGCTTAATAGTCGGACCCTACGAGCAGTACTTC,CASSLIVGPYEQYF
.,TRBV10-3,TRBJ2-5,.,TGTGCCATCAGTGACCCCACACGAACGGAGACCCAGTACTTC,CAISDPTRTETQYF
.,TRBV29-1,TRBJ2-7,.,TGCAGCGTTGTGGACGGCTCATCCTACGAGCAGTACTTC,CSVVDGSSYEQYF
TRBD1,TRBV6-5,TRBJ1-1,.,TGTGCCAGCAGTTTCACAGGGGTGGTCACTGAAGCTTTCTTT,CASSFTGVVTEAFF
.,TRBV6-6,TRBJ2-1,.,TGTGCCAGCAGCGCCCCGGCTGCGGGTGAGCAGTTCTTC,CASSAPAAGEQFF
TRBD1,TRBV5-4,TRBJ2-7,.,TGTGCCAGCAGCCGACAGGGGGTCGCCGAGCAGTACTTC,CASSRQGVAEQYF
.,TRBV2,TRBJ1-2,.,TGTGCCAGCCATAGGGGCACTGATGGCTACACCTTC,CASHRGTDGYTF
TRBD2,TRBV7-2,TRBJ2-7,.,TGTGCCAGCAGCTTAGAAAGCGGGGAGTACTACGAGCAGTACTTC,CASSLESGEYYEQYF
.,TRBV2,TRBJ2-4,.,TGTGCCAGCAGTGCCAGAGTTGACAAAAACATTCAGTACTTC,CASSARVDKNIQYF
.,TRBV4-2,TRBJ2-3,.,TGTGCCAGCAGCCAAGCCGACCGTCCCGGGACTAGCACAGATACGCAGTATTTT,CASSQADRPGTSTDTQYF
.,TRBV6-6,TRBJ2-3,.,TGTGCCAGCAGTTACTCGGTCAGCACAGATACGCAGTATTTT,CASSYSVSTDTQYF
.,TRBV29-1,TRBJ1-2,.,TGCAGCGTTGACCATAACTATGGCTACACCTTC,CSVDHNYGYTF
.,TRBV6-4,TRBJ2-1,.,TGTGCCAGCAGTGATAGGGTAAACAATGAGCAGTTCTTC,CASSDRVNNEQFF
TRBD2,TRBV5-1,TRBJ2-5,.,TGCGCCAGCAGCTTGAGGAGCGGGGGGCACGGCGAGGGAGAGACCCAGTACTTC,CASSLRSGGHGEGETQYF
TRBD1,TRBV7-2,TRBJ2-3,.,TGTGCCAGCAGCTTATGGGCAGGGGGAGGCACAGATACGCAGTATTTT,CASSLWAGGGTDTQYF
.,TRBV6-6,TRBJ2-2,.,TGTGCCAACTCCCCCAACGGCGGGGCCGGGGAGCTGTTTTTT,CANSPNGGAGELFF
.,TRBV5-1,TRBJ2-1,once,TGCGCCAGCAGCTTGGGCAACAATGAGCAGTTCTTC,CASSLGNNEQFF
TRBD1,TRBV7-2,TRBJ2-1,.,TGTGCCAGCAGCTTAAGATCGGGGACAGGGGTCAATGAGCAGTTCTTC,CASSLRSGTGVNEQFF
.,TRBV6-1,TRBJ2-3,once,TGTGCCAGCAGACTCGAAGGGAACACAGATACGCAGTATTTT,CASRLEGNTDTQYF
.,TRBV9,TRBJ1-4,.,TGTGCCAGCAGCGTAGTAGCGGTGGGAGGCCTTCAGGAACTGTTTTTT,CASSVVAVGGLQELFF
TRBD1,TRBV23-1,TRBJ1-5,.,TGCGCCAGCAGTCAATCGGACAGGGGGTTGAGAAGCAATCAGCCCCAGCATTTT,CASSQSDRGLRSNQPQHF
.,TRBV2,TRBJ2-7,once,TGTGCCAGCAGTGGATTGCCTTACGAGCAGTACTTC,CASSGLPYEQYF
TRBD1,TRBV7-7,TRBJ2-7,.,TGTGCTAGCAGCTTAGAGGGGACAGGGAGTGAGCAGTACTTC,CASSLEGTGSEQYF
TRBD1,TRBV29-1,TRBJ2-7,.,TGCAGCGTTGAAGAGACAGGGGCTCACGAGCAGTACTTC,CSVEETGAHEQYF
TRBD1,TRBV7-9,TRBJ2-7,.,TGTGCCAGCAGCTTAGGGACAGGGCAGACGGAAGAGCAGTACTTC,CASSLGTGQTEEQYF
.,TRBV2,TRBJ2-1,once,TGTGCCAGCAGTAGAAGAGCCCCTACCTACAATGAGCAGTTCTTC,CASSRRAPTYNEQFF
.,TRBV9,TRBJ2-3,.,TGTGCCAGCAGCGAGGGGGACACAGATACGCAGTATTTT,CASSEGDTDTQYF
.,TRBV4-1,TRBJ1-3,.,TGCGCCAGCAGCCAAGCCCCGGCAGGTGGAAGCGGAAACACCATATATTTT,CASSQAPAGGSGNTIYF
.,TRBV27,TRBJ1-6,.,TGTGCCAGCAGTCCGGACAGCGCCCCGAATTCACCCCTCCACTTT,CASSPDSAPNSPLHF
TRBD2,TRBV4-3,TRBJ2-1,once,TGCGCCAGCAGCCAATCCCTGGCGGGGGGGCTCAATGAGCAGTTCTTC,CASSQSLAGGLNEQFF
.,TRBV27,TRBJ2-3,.,TGTGCCAGCAGTGTAGGAGGGAGTACGCAGTATTTT,CASSVGGSTQYF